This TCR beta chain was found in a study of T cells after yellow fever vaccination. Whole-study findings and limits: Researchers cautioned that FACS-sorted repertoires could harbor abundant clonotypes contaminating from the bulk population. In post-booster samples, most primary-vaccination clones reappeared (roughly 96% CD4, nearly 90% CD8). Though weaker, the secondary response peaked faster, on day 5 versus 15.

Via MiXCR, TCRdb re-called the 5' RACE reads, giving one row per CDR3 protein. The table records about 150,000 distinct CDR3 sequences, roughly 6.7% of them present only once. The V end lost 1 base, the J end lost 5 bases, and 7 bases lay between the germline ends. Germline assignment: CDR1 LGHDT and CDR2 YNNKEL (reference sequence). The CDR3 consists of 13 residues. This clonotype was seen only a few times. Its antigen is not identified. The sequencing used CD4+ T cells sorted from PBMCs, collected 10 days after the yellow fever booster vaccination. The origin of this receptor is a man aged 30-40 years who received the YFV17D yellow fever vaccine. The chain employs TRBV3-1 and TRBJ2-3; D remains ambiguous. DNA for the CDR3: TGTGCCAGCAGCCAAGGGGGAATAGATACGCAGTATTTT. The encoded protein is CASSQGGIDTQYF.